The clone carrying this T cell receptor beta chain was counted ten times or more. The CDR3 is 13 amino acids. V lost 6 bases, J lost 4 bases, and 10 bases lay in between. The sample originates from a study of response to subunit inactivated influenza vaccine. MiXCR was run by TCRdb on the RT-PCR reads, yielding one entry per CDR3 protein. The profile covers roughly 790,000 distinct CDR3 sequences, with 21% appearing a single time and 10% to 13% taken by the ten largest. The TCR originated in a man between 50 and 59 years old who received an inactivated influenza vaccine. Sample: PBMCs from blood, taken around 5 days after vaccination. The chain carries TRBV12-3 or TRBV12-4 and TRBJ2-1; D is possibly TRBD2 (6 bases). CDR3 coding DNA: TGTGCCAGCAGGGCGGGGAGGTACAATGAGCAGTTCTTC. It codes for CASRAGRYNEQFF.